The TCR beta chain described here comes from a study of shared clonotypes between healthy human individuals (dated by TCRdb to 2018 to 2020). In the study overall: A couple of women and a few men aged 18 to 49 years were included in the cohort. Blood TCR repertoires of five healthy adults were deeply sequenced to estimate repertoire size and the extent of clonotype sharing between individuals. Between about 0.8 and 9 billion PBMCs per donor were obtained by leukapheresis. Different laboratories and diverse techniques were used to prepare libraries and sequence TCR repertoires, to increase sequencing depth and limit assay-specific biases. For each donor, CD4 naive and CD4 memory were each given three plates, CD8 naive was given two plates, and CD8 memory was given one plate. The study at large found these results: Even with the large sequencing depth, rarefaction of the sorted-subset datasets indicated that sequencing was incomplete. Sampling was restricted to blood, and TCR repertoires in tissue are likely to differ from TCR repertoires in blood. Based on pairwise subsampling, the degree of clonotype sharing among donors was expected to be affected by sequencing depth. Naive subsets generally had larger estimated clonotype richness than memory subsets did. Because the study included a small number of donors, the genetic and exposure-history diversity represented was limited. Around 5% of naive CD4, approximately 3.7% of naive CD8, roughly 2.4% of memory CD4, and 0.4% of memory CD8 clonotypes were shared across several donors. Higher generation probabilities were observed for clonotypes shared by all four sorted-subset donors than for non-shared clonotypes.

Worth noting for this clone: Its antigen is unknown. One base away there is no much larger clone; base qualities are not given.

V is cut by 2 bases and J by 5 bases, and the space between the germline ends is 10 bases. Taken from the germline V gene, the CDR1 and CDR2 loops are MDHEN and SYDVKM. Inclusive of the bounding cysteine and phenylalanine, the CDR3 is 15 residues long. The read is trimmed to its CDR3 DNA, 45 bases read in frame from base 1. Using the deep immunoSEQ assay, TCR CDR3 regions were amplified from genomic DNA by multiplex PCR. Extracted genomic DNA from each cell subset was spread evenly across all wells of several immunoSEQ 96-well plates, with each plate serving as a replicate. For sorted subsets, about 210 ng of genomic DNA, equivalent to roughly 30,000 T cell genomes, went into each replicate PCR. Purified libraries were quantified with a Qubit 3.0 fluorometer, sized on a Bioanalyzer 2100, and re-quantified with the KAPA Library Quantification kit. Every immunoSEQ 96-well plate was sequenced on a dedicated single-read 150-cycle Illumina NextSeq 550 flow cell. Processing in the source paper ran as follows. Because only junctional sequences without quality scores were contained in the immunoSEQ output, filtering matching that applied to full-length reads could not be performed. To assign V/J genes and CDR3, sequences were annotated against IMGT germline references using PyIR, a Python wrapper for IgBLAST v1.9. Any read was removed if the V/J assignment was weak (E-value above 1e-6), the CDR3 was missing, or the read contained stop codons, out-of-frame junctions, or ambiguous translated residues. A V3J clonotype was defined by an identical inferred V gene, J gene, and CDR3 amino acid sequence. Percentage overlap between repertoires was calculated by dividing the number of shared unique clonotypes by the size of the smaller repertoire. Richness of each repertoire was evaluated using RTK rarefaction, the Chao1 estimator, and Recon v2.1 estimates of unobserved clonotypes. Generation probabilities for all TCRbeta clonotypes obtained by the gDNA method from a handful of donors were computed using OLGA. The table comes from immuneACCESS by way of TCRdb, which keeps in-frame sequences with V and J called. Part of the clones is missing from these tables; in studies checked, under half for an unresolved V gene and the rest for unknown reasons. V and J calls plus clone size are reproduced from that table; the DNA served to infer D and trimming. The sample includes roughly 1,100,000 clones, with about 75% observed a single time. The top ten clonotypes cover roughly 1.4% of the sample.

Donors were healthy HIV-negative adults with no recently reported acute infections or vaccinations. Every donor was a Caucasian adult living in Nashville, Tennessee, USA. Magnetic negative selection was used to enrich CD4+ T cells, after which naive cells were positively selected on CD45RA and the negative fraction became the memory subset. After blood collection by leukapheresis, PBMCs were isolated using Ficoll-Histopaque density gradient centrifugation and then cryopreserved in the vapor phase of liquid nitrogen. Analytical flow cytometry was used to check the purity and quantity of each magnetically sorted T cell population. Genomic DNA was isolated from every sorted fraction and measured by UV absorbance on a Nanodrop 2000c.

The chain couples TRBV28 to TRBJ1-6; a tentative D match to TRBD1 spans 5 bases. The TCR was taken from a man aged 18 to 29 in good health. The sequencing sample was made of memory CD4+ T cells sorted from blood. This sample's cell subset or site label indicates: CD45RA-negative fraction. Read as DNA, the sequence is TGTGCCAGCAGTTTAGTGGGACGGAATAATTCACCCCTCCACTTT. This translates into CASSLVGRNNSPLHF.